This TCR beta chain was profiled in a study of blood T cells in healthy people across ages. A single count supports this clonotype. Germline values: CDR1 SNHLY, CDR2 FYNNEI. CDR3 size: 14 residues. Trimming removed 6 bases from V and 10 bases from J; junction bases left unmatched: 8. A J-beta primer mix and a sample-barcoded 5' primer were used in a second PCR of roughly 6 to 11 cycles. TCRdb processed the 5' RACE reads anew with MiXCR; each CDR3 protein has one entry. Of approximately 830,000 distinct CDR3 sequences detected, approximately 59% appear once; the ten largest clones hold roughly a quarter.

The chain couples TRBV2 to TRBJ1-6; 8 bases are shared with TRBD1. The specimen was blood. The clonotype originates from a man aged 25-40 years in good health. The CDR3 region has the DNA TGTGCCAGCAGCGTTGACAGGGGCAGATCACCCCTCCACTTT. Translating gives CASSVDRGRSPLHF.